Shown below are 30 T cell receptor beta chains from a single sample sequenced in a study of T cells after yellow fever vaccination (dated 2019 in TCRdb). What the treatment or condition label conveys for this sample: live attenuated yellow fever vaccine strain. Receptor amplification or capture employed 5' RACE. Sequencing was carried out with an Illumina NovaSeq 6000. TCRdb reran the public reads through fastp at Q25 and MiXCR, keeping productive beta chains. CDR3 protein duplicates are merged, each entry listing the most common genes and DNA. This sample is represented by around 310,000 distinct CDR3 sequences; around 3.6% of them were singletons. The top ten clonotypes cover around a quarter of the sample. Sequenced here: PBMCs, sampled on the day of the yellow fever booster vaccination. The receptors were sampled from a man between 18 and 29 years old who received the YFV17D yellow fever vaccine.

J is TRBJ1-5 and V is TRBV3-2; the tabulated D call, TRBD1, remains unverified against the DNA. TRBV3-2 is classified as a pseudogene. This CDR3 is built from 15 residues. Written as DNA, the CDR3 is TGTGCCAGCAGCCGAGGGAAGGGGGGCAATCAGCCCCAGCATTTT. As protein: CASSRGKGGNQPQHF.

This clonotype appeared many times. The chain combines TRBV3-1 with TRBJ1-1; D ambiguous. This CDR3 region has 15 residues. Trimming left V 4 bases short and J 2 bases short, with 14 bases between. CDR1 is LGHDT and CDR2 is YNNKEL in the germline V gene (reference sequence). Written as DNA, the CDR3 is TGTGCCAGCAGCCCTGGATTTGGATTTAACACTGAAGCTTTCTTT. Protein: CASSPGFGFNTEAFF.

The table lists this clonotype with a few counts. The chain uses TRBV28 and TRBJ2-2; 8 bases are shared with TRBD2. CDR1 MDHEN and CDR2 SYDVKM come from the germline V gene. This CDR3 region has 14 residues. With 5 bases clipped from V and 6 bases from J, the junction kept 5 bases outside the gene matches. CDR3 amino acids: CASSPAGESGELFF. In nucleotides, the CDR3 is TGTGCCAGCAGTCCAGCGGGGGAGTCCGGGGAGCTGTTTTTT. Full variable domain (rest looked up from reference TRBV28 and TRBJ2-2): DVKVTQSSRYLVKRTGEKVFLECVQDMDHENMFWYRQDPGLGLRLIYFSYDVKMKEKGDIPEGYSVSREKKERFSLILESASTNQTSMYLCASSPAGESGELFFGEGSRLTVL.

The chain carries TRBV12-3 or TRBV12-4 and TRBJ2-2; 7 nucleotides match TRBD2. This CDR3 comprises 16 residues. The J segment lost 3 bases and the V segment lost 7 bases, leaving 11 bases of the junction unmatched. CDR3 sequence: CASKYGLAAHTGELFF. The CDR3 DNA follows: TGTGCCAGCAAATACGGGCTAGCGGCCCACACCGGGGAGCTGTTTTTT.

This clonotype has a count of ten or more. The chain's CDR3 is CASSSYRGRADTQYF. The CDR3 DNA reads TGTGCCAGCAGCTCCTACAGGGGGAGGGCAGATACGCAGTATTTT. The chain joins TRBV11-2 to TRBJ2-3; the D gene is possibly TRBD1 (8 bases). Trimming removed 4 bases from V and 4 bases from J, with 15 bases in between. CDR3 length: 15 residues. Germline V gene data show CDR1 as SGHAT and CDR2 as FQNNGV.

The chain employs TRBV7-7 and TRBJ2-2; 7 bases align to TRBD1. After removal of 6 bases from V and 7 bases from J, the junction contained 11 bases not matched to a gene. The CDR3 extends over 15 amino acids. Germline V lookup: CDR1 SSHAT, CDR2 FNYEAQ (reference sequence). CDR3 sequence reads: CASRLTGKNDGELFF. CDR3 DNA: TGTGCCAGCAGACTGACAGGGAAGAACGACGGGGAGCTGTTTTTT.

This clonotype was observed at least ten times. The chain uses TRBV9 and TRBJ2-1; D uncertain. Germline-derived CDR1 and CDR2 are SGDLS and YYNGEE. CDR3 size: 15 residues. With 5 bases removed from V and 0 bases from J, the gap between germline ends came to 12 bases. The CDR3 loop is CASSPAPSSYNEQFF. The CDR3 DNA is TGTGCCAGCAGTCCAGCCCCGAGCTCCTACAATGAGCAGTTCTTC.

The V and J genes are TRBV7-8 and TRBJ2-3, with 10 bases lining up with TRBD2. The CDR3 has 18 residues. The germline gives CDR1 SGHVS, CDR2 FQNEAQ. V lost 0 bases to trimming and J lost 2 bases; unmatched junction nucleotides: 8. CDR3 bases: TGTGCCAGCAGCTTAGCCCTCCTAGCGGGGGCATCCACAGATACGCAGTATTTT. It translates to CASSLALLAGASTDTQYF.

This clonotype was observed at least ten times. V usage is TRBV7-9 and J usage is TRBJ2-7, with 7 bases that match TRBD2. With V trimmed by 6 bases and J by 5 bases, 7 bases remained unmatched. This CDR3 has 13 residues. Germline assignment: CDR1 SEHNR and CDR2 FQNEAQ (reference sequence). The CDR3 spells CASRGRDLDEQYV. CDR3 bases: TGTGCCAGCAGAGGGAGGGACTTGGACGAGCAGTACGTC.

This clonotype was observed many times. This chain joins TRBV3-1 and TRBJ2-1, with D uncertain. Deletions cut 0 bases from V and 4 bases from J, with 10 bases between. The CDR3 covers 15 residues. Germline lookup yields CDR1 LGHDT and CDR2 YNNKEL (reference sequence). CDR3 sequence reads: CASSQDTPGYNEQFF. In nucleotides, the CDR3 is TGTGCCAGCAGCCAAGATACGCCGGGTTACAATGAGCAGTTCTTC.

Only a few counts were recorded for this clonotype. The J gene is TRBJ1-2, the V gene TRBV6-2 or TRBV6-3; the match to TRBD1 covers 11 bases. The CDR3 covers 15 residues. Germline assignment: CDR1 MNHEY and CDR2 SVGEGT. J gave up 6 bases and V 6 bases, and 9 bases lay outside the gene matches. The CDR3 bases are TGTGCCAGCAGACGAACCGGGACAGGGGGAGATGGCTACACCTTC. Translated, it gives CASRRTGTGGDGYTF.

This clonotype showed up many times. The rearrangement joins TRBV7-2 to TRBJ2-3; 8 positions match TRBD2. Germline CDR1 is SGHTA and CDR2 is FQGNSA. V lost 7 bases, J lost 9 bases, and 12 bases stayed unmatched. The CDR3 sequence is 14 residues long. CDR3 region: CASKGTSFLETQYF. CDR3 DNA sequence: TGTGCCAGCAAAGGGACTAGTTTTTTAGAGACGCAGTATTTT.

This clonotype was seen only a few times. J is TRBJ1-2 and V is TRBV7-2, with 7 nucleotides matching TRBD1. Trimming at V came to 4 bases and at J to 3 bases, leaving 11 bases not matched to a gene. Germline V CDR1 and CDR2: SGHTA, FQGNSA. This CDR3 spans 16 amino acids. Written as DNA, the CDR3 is TGTGCCAGCAGCTCACCGTCGACAGGGATATACTATGGCTACACCTTC. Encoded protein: CASSSPSTGIYYGYTF.

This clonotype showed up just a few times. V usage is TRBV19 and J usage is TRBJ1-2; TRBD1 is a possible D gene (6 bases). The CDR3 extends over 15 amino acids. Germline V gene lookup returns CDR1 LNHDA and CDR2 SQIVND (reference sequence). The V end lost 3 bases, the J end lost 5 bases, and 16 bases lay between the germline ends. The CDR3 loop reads CASSIEGHLSYGYTF. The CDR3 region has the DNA TGTGCCAGTAGTATTGAGGGACACCTCTCGTATGGCTACACCTTC.

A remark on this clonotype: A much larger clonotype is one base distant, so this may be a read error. The CDR3 region has the DNA TGTGCCAGCAGCCCTCCGGCGAGGGTTGAGCAGTTCTTC. This translates into CASSPPARVEQFF. The chain combines TRBV7-2 with TRBJ2-1, with D tentatively TRBD2 (5 bases). The CDR3 totals 13 residues. The V end was cut by 5 bases, the J end by 9 bases, with 14 bases between. Per germline, CDR1 SGHTA and CDR2 FQGNSA.

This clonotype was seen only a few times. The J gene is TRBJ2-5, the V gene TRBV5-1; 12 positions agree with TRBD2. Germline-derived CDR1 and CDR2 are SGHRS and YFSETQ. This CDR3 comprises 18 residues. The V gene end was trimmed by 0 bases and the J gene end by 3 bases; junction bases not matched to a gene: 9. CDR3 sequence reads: CASSLDLPASGGEETQYF. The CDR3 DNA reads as TGCGCCAGCAGCTTGGACCTTCCGGCTAGCGGGGGGGAAGAGACCCAGTACTTC.

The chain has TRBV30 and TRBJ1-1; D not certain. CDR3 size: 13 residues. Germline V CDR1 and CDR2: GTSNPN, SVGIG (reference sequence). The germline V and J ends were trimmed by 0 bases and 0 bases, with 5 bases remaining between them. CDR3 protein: CAWSVQVNTEAFF. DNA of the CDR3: TGTGCCTGGAGTGTACAAGTGAACACTGAAGCTTTCTTT.

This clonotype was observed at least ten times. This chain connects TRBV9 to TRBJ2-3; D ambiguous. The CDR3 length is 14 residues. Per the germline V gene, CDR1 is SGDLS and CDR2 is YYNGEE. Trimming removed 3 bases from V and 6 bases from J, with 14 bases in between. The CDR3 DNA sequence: TGTGCCAGCAGCGCAATCGAATTTGGGGATACGCAGTATTTT. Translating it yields CASSAIEFGDTQYF.

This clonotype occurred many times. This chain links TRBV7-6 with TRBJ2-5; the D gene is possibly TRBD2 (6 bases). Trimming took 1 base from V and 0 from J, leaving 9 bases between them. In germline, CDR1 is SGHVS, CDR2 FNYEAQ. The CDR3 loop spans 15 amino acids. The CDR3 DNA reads TGTGCCAGCAGCTTAGTTGGGGGGAACCAAGAGACCCAGTACTTC. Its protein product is CASSLVGGNQETQYF.

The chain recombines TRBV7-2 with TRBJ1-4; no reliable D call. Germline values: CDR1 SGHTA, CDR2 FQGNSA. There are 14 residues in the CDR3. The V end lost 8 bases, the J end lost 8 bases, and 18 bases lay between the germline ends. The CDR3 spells CASGDSVSWEKLFF. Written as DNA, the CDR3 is TGTGCCAGCGGCGACTCGGTGTCGTGGGAAAAACTGTTTTTT.

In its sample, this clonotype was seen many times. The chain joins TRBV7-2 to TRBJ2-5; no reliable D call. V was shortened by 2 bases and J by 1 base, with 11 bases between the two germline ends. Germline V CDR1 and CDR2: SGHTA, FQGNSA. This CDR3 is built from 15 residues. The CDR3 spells CASSLLGVVQETQYF. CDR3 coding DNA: TGTGCCAGCAGCTTACTTGGGGTTGTCCAAGAGACCCAGTACTTC. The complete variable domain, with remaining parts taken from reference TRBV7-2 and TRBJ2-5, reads GAGVSQSPSNKVTEKGKDVELRCDPISGHTALYWYRQSLGQGLEFLIYFQGNSAPDKSGLPSDRFSAERTGGSVSTLTIQRTQQEDSAVYLCASSLLGVVQETQYFGPGTRLLVL.

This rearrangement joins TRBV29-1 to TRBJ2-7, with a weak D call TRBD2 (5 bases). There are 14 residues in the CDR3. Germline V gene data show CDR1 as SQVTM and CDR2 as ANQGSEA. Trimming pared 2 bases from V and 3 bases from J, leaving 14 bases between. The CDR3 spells CSVELGSQLYEQYF. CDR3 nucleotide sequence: TGCAGCGTTGAACTAGGGAGTCAACTCTACGAGCAGTACTTC.

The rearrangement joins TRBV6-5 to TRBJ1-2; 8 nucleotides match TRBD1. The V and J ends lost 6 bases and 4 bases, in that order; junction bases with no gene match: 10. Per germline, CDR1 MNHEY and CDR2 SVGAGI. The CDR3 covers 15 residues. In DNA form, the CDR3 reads TGTGCCAGCAGGCGGACAGGGAACGGCGGCTATGGCTACACCTTC. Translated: CASRRTGNGGYGYTF.

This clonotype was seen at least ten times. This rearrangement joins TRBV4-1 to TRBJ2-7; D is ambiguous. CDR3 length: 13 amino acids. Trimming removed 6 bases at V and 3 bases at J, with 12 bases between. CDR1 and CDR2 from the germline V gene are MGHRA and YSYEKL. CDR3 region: CASSPYKDYEQYF. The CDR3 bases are TGCGCCAGCAGTCCTTACAAGGACTACGAGCAGTACTTC.

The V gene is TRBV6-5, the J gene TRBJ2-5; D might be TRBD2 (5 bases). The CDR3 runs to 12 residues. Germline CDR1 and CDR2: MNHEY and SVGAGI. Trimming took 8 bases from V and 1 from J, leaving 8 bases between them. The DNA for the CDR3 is TGTGCCAGCGAGGGAAGCCAAGAGACCCAGTACTTC. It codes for CASEGSQETQYF.

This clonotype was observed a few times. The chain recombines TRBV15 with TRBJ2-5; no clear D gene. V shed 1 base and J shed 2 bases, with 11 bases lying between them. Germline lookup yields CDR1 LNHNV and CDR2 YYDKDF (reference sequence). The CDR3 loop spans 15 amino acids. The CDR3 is CATSRVDARQETQYF. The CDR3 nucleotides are TGTGCCACCAGCAGAGTGGACGCACGACAAGAGACCCAGTACTTC.

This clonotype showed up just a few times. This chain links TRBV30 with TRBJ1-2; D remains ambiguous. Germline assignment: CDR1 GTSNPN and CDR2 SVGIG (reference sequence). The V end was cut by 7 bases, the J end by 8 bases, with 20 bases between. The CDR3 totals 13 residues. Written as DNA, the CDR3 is TGTGCCTCGCCCGCAGGCAGAAGGAGGGGCTACACCTTC. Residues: CASPAGRRRGYTF.

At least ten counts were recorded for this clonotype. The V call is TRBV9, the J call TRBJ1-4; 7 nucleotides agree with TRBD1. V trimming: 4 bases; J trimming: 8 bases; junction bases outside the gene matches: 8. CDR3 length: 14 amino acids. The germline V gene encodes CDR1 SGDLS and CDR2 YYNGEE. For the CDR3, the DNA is TGTGCCAGCAGCCTCACAGGGGAAAGAGAAAAACTGTTTTTT. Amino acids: CASSLTGEREKLFF.

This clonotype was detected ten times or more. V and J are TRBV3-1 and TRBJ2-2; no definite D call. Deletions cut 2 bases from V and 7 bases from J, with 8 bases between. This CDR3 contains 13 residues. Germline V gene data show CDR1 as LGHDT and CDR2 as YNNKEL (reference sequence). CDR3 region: CASSQSFNGELFF. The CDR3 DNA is TGTGCCAGCAGCCAATCCTTTAACGGGGAGCTGTTTTTT.

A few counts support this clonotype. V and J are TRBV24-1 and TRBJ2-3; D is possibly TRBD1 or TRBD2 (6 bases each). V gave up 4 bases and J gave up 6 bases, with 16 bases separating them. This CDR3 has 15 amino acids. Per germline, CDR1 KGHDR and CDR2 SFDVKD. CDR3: CATSEPRGPGDTQYF. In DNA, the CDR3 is TGTGCCACCAGTGAACCCCGGGGGCCGGGGGATACGCAGTATTTT.